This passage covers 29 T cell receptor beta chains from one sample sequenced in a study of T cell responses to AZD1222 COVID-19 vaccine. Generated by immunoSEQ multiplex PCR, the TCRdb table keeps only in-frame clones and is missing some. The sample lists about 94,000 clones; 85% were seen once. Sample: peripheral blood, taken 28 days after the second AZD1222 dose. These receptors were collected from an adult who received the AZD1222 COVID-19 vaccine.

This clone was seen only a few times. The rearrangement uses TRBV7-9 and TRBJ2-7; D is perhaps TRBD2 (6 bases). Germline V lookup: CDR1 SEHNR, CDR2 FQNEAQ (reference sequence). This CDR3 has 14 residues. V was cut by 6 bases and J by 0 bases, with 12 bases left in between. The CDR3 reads CASREAGGSYEQYF. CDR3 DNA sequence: TGTGCCAGCAGGGAGGCCGGGGGCTCCTACGAGCAGTACTTC. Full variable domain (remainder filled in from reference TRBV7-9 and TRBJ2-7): DTGVSQNPRHKITKRGQNVTFRCDPISEHNRLYWYRQTLGQGPEFLTYFQNEAQLEKSRLLSDRFSAERPKGSFSTLEIQRTEQGDSAMYLCASREAGGSYEQYFGPGTRLTVT.

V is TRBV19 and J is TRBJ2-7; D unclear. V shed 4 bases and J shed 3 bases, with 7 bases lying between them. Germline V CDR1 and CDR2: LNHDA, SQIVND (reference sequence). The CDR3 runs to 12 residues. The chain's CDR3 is CASSSNFYEQYF. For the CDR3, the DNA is TGTGCCAGTAGTAGCAACTTCTACGAGCAGTACTTC.

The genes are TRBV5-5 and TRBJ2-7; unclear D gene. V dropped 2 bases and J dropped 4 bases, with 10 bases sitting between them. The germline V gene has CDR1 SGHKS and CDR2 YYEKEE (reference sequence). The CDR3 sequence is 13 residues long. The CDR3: CASSLQQPYEQYF. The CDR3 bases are TGTGCCAGCAGCTTACAGCAGCCTTACGAGCAGTACTTC.

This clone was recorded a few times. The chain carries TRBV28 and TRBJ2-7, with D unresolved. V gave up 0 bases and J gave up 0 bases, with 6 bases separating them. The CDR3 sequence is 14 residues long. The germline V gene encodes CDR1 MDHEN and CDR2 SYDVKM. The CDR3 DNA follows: TGTGCCAGCAGTTTATGGGCGAGCTCCTACGAGCAGTACTTC. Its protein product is CASSLWASSYEQYF.

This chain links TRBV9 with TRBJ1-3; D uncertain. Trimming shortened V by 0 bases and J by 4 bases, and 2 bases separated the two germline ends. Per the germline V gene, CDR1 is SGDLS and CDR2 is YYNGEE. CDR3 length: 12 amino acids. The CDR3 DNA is TGTGCCAGCAGCGTAGAAGGAAACACCATATATTTT. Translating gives CASSVEGNTIYF.

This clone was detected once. CDR3 sequence: CASSLSIGGTSGRAGELFF. CDR3 DNA: TGTGCCAGCAGCTTATCTATCGGGGGGACTAGCGGGAGGGCCGGGGAGCTGTTTTTT. The chain links TRBV7-2 to TRBJ2-2; 16 nucleotides line up with TRBD2. The germline V gene encodes CDR1 SGHTA and CDR2 FQGNSA. This CDR3 is 19 amino acids long. V trimming: 2 bases; J trimming: 6 bases; junction bases outside the gene matches: 9.

The CDR3 here is CASSLATGVQYF. DNA of the CDR3: TGTGCCAGCAGTTTGGCGACAGGAGTGCAGTACTTC. The chain carries TRBV28 and TRBJ2-7, with D tentatively TRBD1 (6 bases). The V end lost 3 bases, the J end lost 9 bases, and 12 bases lay between the germline ends. Germline values: CDR1 MDHEN, CDR2 SYDVKM. The CDR3 is 12 amino acids. Full variable domain (remainder filled in from reference TRBV28 and TRBJ2-7): DVKVTQSSRYLVKRTGEKVFLECVQDMDHENMFWYRQDPGLGLRLIYFSYDVKMKEKGDIPEGYSVSREKKERFSLILESASTNQTSMYLCASSLATGVQYFGPGTRLTVT.

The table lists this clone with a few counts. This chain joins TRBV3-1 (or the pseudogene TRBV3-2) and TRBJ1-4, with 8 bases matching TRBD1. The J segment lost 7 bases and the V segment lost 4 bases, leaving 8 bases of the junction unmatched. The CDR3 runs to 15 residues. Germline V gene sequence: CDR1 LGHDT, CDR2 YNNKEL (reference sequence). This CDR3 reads CASSRGDRGSEKLFF. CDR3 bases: TGTGCCAGCAGCCGCGGTGACAGGGGAAGTGAAAAACTGTTTTTT.

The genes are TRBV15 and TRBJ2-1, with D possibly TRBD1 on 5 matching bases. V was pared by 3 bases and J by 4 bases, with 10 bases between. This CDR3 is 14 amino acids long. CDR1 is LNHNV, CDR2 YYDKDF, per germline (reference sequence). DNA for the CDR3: TGTGCCACCAGCAGGGTAGGGGAATACAATGAGCAGTTCTTC. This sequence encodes CATSRVGEYNEQFF.

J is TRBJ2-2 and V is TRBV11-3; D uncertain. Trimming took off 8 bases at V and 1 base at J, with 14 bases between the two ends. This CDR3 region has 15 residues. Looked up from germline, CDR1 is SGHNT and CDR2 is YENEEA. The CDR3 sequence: CASAPGPQNTGELFF. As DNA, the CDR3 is TGTGCCAGCGCCCCAGGACCTCAGAACACCGGGGAGCTGTTTTTT.

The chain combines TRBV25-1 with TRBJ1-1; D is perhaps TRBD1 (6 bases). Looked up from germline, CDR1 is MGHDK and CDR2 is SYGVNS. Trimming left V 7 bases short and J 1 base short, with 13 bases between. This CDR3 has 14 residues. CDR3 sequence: CASTRGGANTEAFF. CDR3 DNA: TGTGCCAGCACCCGCGGGGGGGCGAACACTGAAGCTTTCTTT.

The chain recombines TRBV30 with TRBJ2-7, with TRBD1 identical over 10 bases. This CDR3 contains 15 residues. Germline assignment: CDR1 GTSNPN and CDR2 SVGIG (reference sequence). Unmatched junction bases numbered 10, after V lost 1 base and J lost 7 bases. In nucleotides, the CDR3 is TGTGCCTGGAGTGCCGGGACAGGGGATTTCGGAGAGCAGTACTTC. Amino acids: CAWSAGTGDFGEQYF.

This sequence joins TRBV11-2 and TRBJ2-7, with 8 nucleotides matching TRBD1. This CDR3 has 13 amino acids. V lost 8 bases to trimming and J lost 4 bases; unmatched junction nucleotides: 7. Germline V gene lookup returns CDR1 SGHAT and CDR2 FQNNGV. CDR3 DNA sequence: TGTGCCAGCGTACAACAGGGGGGTTACGAGCAGTACTTC. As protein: CASVQQGGYEQYF. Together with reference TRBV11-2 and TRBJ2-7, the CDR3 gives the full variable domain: EAGVAQSPRYKIIEKRQSVAFWCNPISGHATLYWYQQILGQGPKLLIQFQNNGVVDDSQLPKDRFSAERLKGVDSTLKIQPAKLEDSAVYLCASVQQGGYEQYFGPGTRLTVT.

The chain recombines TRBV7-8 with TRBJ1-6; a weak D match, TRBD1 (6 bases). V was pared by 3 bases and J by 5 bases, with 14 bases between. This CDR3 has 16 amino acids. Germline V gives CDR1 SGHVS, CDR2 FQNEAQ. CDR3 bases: TGTGCCAGCAGCTTCTCGGGGGCATCAAATAATTCACCCCTCCACTTT. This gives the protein CASSFSGASNNSPLHF.

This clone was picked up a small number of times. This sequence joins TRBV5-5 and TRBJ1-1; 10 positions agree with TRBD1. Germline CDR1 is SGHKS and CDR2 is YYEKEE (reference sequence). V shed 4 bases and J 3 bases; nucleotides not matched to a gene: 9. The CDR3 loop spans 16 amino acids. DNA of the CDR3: TGTGCCAGCAGCCCGCATCCCGGGACAGGGGACACTGAAGCTTTCTTT. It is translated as CASSPHPGTGDTEAFF.

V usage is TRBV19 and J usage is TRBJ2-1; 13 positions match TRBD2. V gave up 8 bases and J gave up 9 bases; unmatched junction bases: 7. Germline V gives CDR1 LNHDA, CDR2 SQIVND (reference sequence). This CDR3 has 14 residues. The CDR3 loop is CASGTSGRASEQFF. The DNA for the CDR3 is TGTGCCAGTGGTACTAGCGGGAGGGCGAGTGAGCAGTTCTTC.

CDR3 loop: CASSEGSWETQYF. The DNA of the CDR3 is TGTGCCAGCAGTGAAGGTAGCTGGGAGACCCAGTACTTC. This chain connects TRBV2 to TRBJ2-5, with D hard to call. This CDR3 region has 13 residues. Germline V gives CDR1 SNHLY, CDR2 FYNNEI. The ends were cut back, 1 base at V and 5 bases at J, with 8 bases in the middle.

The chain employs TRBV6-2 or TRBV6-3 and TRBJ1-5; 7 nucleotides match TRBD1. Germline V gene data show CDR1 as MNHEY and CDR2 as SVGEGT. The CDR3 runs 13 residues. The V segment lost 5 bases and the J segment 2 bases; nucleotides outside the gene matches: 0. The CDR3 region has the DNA TGTGCCAGCAGTACAGGGGGCAATCAGCCCCAGCATTTT. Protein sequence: CASSTGGNQPQHF.

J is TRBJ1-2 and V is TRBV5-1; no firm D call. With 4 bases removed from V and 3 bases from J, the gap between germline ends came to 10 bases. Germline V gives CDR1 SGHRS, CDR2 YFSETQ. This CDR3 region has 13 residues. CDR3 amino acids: CASSPWTDYGYTF. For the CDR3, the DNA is TGCGCCAGCAGCCCCTGGACGGACTATGGCTACACCTTC.

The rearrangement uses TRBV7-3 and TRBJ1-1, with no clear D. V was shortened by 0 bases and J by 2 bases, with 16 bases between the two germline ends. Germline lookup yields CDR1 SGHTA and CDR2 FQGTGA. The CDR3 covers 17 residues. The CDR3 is CASSLTLGAGPNTEAFF. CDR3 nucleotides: TGTGCCAGCAGCTTAACGTTAGGCGCAGGTCCTAACACTGAAGCTTTCTTT. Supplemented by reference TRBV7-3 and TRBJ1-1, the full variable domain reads GAGVSQTPSNKVTEKGKYVELRCDPISGHTALYWYRQSLGQGPEFLIYFQGTGAADDSGLPNDRFFAVRPEGSVSTLKIQRTERGDSAVYLCASSLTLGAGPNTEAFFGQGTRLTVV.

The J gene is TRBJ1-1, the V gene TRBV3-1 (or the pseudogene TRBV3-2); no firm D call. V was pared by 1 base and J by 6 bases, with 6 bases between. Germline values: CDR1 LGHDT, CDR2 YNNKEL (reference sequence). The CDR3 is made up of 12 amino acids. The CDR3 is CASSQVGSEAFF. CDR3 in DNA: TGTGCCAGCAGCCAAGTGGGGTCTGAAGCTTTCTTT.

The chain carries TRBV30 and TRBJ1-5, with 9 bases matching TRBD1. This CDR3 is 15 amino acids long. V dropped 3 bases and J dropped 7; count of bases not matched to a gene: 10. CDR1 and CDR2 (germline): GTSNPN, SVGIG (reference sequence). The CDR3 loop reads CAWSQTGGKSQPQHF. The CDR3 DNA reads TGTGCCTGGAGCCAGACAGGGGGAAAGTCCCAGCCCCAGCATTTT.

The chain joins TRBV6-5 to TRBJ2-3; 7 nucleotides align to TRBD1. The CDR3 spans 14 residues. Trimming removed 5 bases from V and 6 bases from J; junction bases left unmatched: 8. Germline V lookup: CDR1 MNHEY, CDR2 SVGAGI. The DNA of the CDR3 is TGTGCCAGCAGTATCGGGACAGTCCGTGATACGCAGTATTTT. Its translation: CASSIGTVRDTQYF.

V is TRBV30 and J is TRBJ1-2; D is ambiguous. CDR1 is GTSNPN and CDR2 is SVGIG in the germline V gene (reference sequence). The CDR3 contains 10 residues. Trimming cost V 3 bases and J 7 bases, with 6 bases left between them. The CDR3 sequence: CAWRRSGYTF. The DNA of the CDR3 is TGTGCCTGGAGGCGGTCTGGCTACACCTTC.

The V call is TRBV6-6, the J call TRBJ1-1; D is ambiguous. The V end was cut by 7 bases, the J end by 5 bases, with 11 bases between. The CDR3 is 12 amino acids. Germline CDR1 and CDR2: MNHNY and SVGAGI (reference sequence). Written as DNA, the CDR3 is TGTGCCAGCACTGACGGCGGAACTGAAGCTTTCTTT. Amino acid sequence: CASTDGGTEAFF.

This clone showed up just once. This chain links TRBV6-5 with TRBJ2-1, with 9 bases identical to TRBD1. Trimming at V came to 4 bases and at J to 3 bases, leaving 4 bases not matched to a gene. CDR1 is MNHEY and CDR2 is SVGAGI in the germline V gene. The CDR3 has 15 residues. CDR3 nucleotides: TGTGCCAGCAGTTCCGGGACAGGGCACTACAATGAGCAGTTCTTC. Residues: CASSSGTGHYNEQFF.

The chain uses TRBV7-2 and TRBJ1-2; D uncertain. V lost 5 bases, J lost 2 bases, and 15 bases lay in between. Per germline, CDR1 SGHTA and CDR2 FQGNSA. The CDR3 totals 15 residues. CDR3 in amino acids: CASSVTKRPNYGYTF. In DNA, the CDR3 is TGTGCCAGCAGCGTGACAAAACGTCCGAACTATGGCTACACCTTC.

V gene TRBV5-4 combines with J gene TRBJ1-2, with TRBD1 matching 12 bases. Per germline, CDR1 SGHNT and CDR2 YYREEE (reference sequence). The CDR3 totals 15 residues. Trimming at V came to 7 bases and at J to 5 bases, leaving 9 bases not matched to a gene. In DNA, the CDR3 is TGTGCCAGCTGGGGACAGGGGGCTGTAAGATATGGCTACACCTTC. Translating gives CASWGQGAVRYGYTF.

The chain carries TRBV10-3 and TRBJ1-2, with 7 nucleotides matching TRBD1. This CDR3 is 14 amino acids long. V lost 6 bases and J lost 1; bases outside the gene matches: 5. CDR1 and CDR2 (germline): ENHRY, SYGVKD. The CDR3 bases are TGTGCCATCAGAGGGACAGCCCATAACTATGGCTACACCTTC. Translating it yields CAIRGTAHNYGYTF.